What follows describes a single T cell receptor beta chain. The CDR3 is made up of 15 amino acids. Trimming removed 6 bases from V and 0 bases from J; junction bases left unmatched: 5. The germline gives CDR1 MNHEY, CDR2 SVGAGI. The data were taken from a study of somatic mutations in cytotoxic T cells in rheumatoid arthritis. The data were produced by immunoSEQ multiplex PCR, yet TCRdb's version contains in-frame clones alone and is incomplete. Counted here are about 25,000 clones, roughly 70% occurring once; the ten biggest clones make up 7.5% to 10%. The rearrangement joins TRBV6-5 to TRBJ1-5, with 7 bases identical to TRBD1. Sequencing used CD8+ T cells sorted from blood. The source is a woman between 18 and 29 years old in good health. The CDR3 bases are TGTGCCAGCAGCCCGACAGGGTTTAGCAATCAGCCCCAGCATTTT. The encoded protein is CASSPTGFSNQPQHF.